The rows below give T cell receptor beta chains drawn from one sample of a study of human T cells and chemical hapten exposure. Via MiXCR, TCRdb re-called the RACE reads, giving one row per CDR3 protein. The table shows some 170,000 distinct CDR3 sequences, with about a quarter occurring only once. This specimen was whole blood, taken in connection with sensitization to the hapten diphenylcyclopropenone (DPC). The source of these receptors is a woman aged 18-35 years with alopecia areata. Some clones in this sample may be carry-over from other donors' samples. Both conserved end residues are part of each CDR3. Each record gives: CDR3 protein, CDR3 DNA, D gene, clone size, J gene, V gene. A D gene is named only where the DNA matches it firmly. Where a row states a size, it is once, few, many or the class of an expanded clone; other rows omit it.

CDR3: CSAEGPQFSYNEQFF
DNA: TGCAGCGCGGAGGGCCCACAGTTCTCCTACAATGAGCAGTTCTTC
D: -
size: many
J: TRBJ2-1
V: TRBV29-1

CDR3: CASSYSNSPSSWGNNEQFF
DNA: TGTGCCAGCAGTTACTCGAATTCTCCCTCTAGTTGGGGAAACAATGAGCAGTTCTTC
D: -
size: few
J: TRBJ2-1
V: TRBV6-2/TRBV6-3

CDR3: CASSPLAGGTEETQYF
DNA: TGTGCCAGCAGTCCCCTAGCGGGGGGAACTGAAGAGACCCAGTACTTC
D: TRBD2
size: -
J: TRBJ2-5
V: TRBV6-5

CDR3: CSAMDVAGGYNEQFF
DNA: TGCAGTGCTATGGATGTAGCGGGAGGTTACAATGAGCAGTTCTTC
D: TRBD2
size: -
J: TRBJ2-1
V: TRBV20-1

CDR3: CASSLTAGGYGYTF
DNA: TGTGCCAGCAGCCTCACGGCGGGCGGCTATGGCTACACCTTC
D: -
size: once
J: TRBJ1-2
V: TRBV28

CDR3: CSAKDVQRNTEAFF
DNA: TGCAGTGCTAAGGACGTACAGAGGAACACTGAAGCTTTCTTT
D: -
size: -
J: TRBJ1-1
V: TRBV20-1

CDR3: CASSSERGALQETQYF
DNA: TGCGCCAGCAGCTCCGAGCGAGGTGCCCTCCAAGAGACCCAGTACTTC
D: -
size: -
J: TRBJ2-5
V: TRBV5-1

CDR3: CASSRTSVDEQFF
DNA: TGTGCCAGCAGCCGAACTAGCGTCGATGAGCAGTTCTTC
D: TRBD2
size: -
J: TRBJ2-1
V: TRBV7-9

CDR3: CSVAQTVNTEAFF
DNA: TGCAGCGTTGCCCAGACCGTCAACACTGAAGCTTTCTTT
D: -
size: -
J: TRBJ1-1
V: TRBV29-1

CDR3: CSAPGLAGGRTYEQYF
DNA: TGCAGTGCCCCGGGACTAGCGGGGGGCCGAACCTACGAGCAGTACTTC
D: TRBD2
size: -
J: TRBJ2-7
V: TRBV20-1

CDR3: CASKRFSGARYEQYF
DNA: TGTGCCAGCAAAAGGTTTTCAGGGGCCCGCTACGAGCAGTACTTC
D: -
size: -
J: TRBJ2-7
V: TRBV6-2/TRBV6-3

CDR3: CASSFRGQGPNEKLFF
DNA: TGTGCCAGCAGCTTCAGGGGACAGGGCCCTAATGAAAAACTGTTTTTT
D: TRBD1
size: few
J: TRBJ1-4
V: TRBV7-2

CDR3: CASRSTGGGDTQYF
DNA: TGTGCCAGCCGCTCGACAGGGGGTGGAGATACGCAGTATTTT
D: TRBD1
size: few
J: TRBJ2-3
V: TRBV7-9

CDR3: CASRGRGQGEQYF
DNA: TGTGCCAGCAGGGGAAGGGGGCAAGGGGAGCAGTACTTC
D: TRBD1
size: -
J: TRBJ2-7
V: TRBV6-2/TRBV6-3

CDR3: CASSFTGARSDEQFF
DNA: TGTGCCAGCAGCTTTACAGGGGCGCGGTCGGATGAGCAGTTCTTC
D: TRBD1
size: many
J: TRBJ2-1
V: TRBV7-9

CDR3: CASCLPRGGTGELFF
DNA: TGTGCCAGTTGCCTTCCTCGGGGGGGGACCGGGGAGCTGTTTTTT
D: TRBD2
size: -
J: TRBJ2-2
V: TRBV2

CDR3: CASSFSPNTDTQYF
DNA: TGTGCCAGCAGCTTTTCCCCTAACACAGATACGCAGTATTTT
D: -
size: -
J: TRBJ2-3
V: TRBV7-2

CDR3: CAISESTLGLLRSEAFF
DNA: TGTGCCATCAGTGAGTCTACGTTAGGCCTCCTTCGGTCTGAAGCTTTCTTT
D: -
size: -
J: TRBJ1-1
V: TRBV10-3

CDR3: CASSQDPGELARYF
DNA: TGCGCCAGCAGCCAAGATCCCGGCGAATTGGCGCGGTACTTC
D: -
size: -
J: TRBJ2-7
V: TRBV4-1

CDR3: CSASPWGRGVEKLFF
DNA: TGCAGTGCTAGCCCCTGGGGCAGGGGTGTTGAAAAACTGTTTTTT
D: -
size: -
J: TRBJ1-4
V: TRBV20-1

CDR3: CSAQATVGETQYF
DNA: TGCAGCGCCCAGGCTACAGTCGGCGAGACCCAGTACTTC
D: -
size: few
J: TRBJ2-5
V: TRBV29-1

CDR3: CASSPLLGQHTDTQYF
DNA: TGTGCCAGCAGTCCTCTCCTGGGACAGCACACAGATACGCAGTATTTT
D: TRBD1
size: -
J: TRBJ2-3
V: TRBV7-9

CDR3: CASSHNSATNEKLFF
DNA: TGTGCCAGCAGCCATAACAGTGCAACTAATGAAAAACTGTTTTTT
D: -
size: -
J: TRBJ1-4
V: TRBV7-2

CDR3: CASSFSGSNQPQHF
DNA: TGTGCCAGCAGCTTCTCAGGGAGCAATCAGCCCCAGCATTTT
D: -
size: once
J: TRBJ1-5
V: TRBV7-6

CDR3: CASSQVLGNEQFF
DNA: TGTGCCAGCAGCCAAGTTTTGGGCAATGAGCAGTTCTTC
D: -
size: few
J: TRBJ2-1
V: TRBV14

CDR3: CASSPGQESSYEQYF
DNA: TGTGCCAGCAGCCCGGGACAGGAGAGCTCCTACGAGCAGTACTTC
D: TRBD1
size: few
J: TRBJ2-7
V: TRBV7-2

CDR3: CASRRLGGYEQFF
DNA: TGCGCCAGCAGGCGACTAGGCGGTTATGAGCAGTTCTTC
D: -
size: few
J: TRBJ2-1
V: TRBV4-1

CDR3: CASSPPTGVGSPLHF
DNA: TGTGCCAGCAGTCCGCCGACAGGGGTTGGTTCACCCCTCCACTTT
D: TRBD1
size: many
J: TRBJ1-6
V: TRBV12-3/TRBV12-4

CDR3: CASSQRKGVGSPLHF
DNA: TGCGCCAGCAGCCAAAGAAAGGGGGTAGGATCACCCCTCCACTTT
D: -
size: -
J: TRBJ1-6
V: TRBV4-3

CDR3: CATSSGTFGYTF
DNA: TGTGCCACCAGTTCAGGGACTTTCGGCTACACCTTC
D: -
size: few
J: TRBJ1-2
V: TRBV15

CDR3: CSARDEGGLHEQYF
DNA: TGCAGTGCTAGAGATGAGGGGGGTCTCCACGAGCAGTACTTC
D: -
size: -
J: TRBJ2-7
V: TRBV20-1

CDR3: CASSLSSGIGTQYF
DNA: TGTGCCAGCAGCCTGTCCAGCGGGATCGGGACCCAGTACTTC
D: TRBD2
size: few
J: TRBJ2-5
V: TRBV7-9

CDR3: CASSFGGVSTDTQYF
DNA: TGTGCCAGCAGCTTTGGGGGGGTCAGCACAGATACGCAGTATTTT
D: TRBD2
size: many
J: TRBJ2-3
V: TRBV11-3

CDR3: CASSDIPRDTQYF
DNA: TGTGCCAGCAGTGATATCCCCAGGGATACGCAGTATTTT
D: -
size: -
J: TRBJ2-3
V: TRBV6-1

CDR3: CASSEGQGENYGYTF
DNA: TGTGCCAGCAGCGAGGGACAGGGGGAAAACTATGGCTACACCTTC
D: TRBD1
size: few
J: TRBJ1-2
V: TRBV7-2

CDR3: CSVYRVEQFF
DNA: TGCAGCGTTTACCGGGTTGAGCAGTTCTTC
D: -
size: -
J: TRBJ2-1
V: TRBV29-1

CDR3: CASSFRDADTQYF
DNA: TGTGCCAGCAGCTTCCGAGACGCAGATACGCAGTATTTT
D: -
size: -
J: TRBJ2-3
V: TRBV7-2

CDR3: CASRGQGMNEQFF
DNA: TGCGCCAGCCGGGGACAGGGTATGAATGAGCAGTTCTTC
D: TRBD1
size: -
J: TRBJ2-1
V: TRBV4-3

CDR3: CASSYAQGGTMSSYEQYF
DNA: TGTGCCAGCAGTTACGCCCAAGGCGGGACGATGAGCTCCTACGAGCAGTACTTC
D: -
size: -
J: TRBJ2-7
V: TRBV6-5

CDR3: CASGDRGLQPQHF
DNA: TGTGCCAGCGGCGACAGGGGGCTTCAGCCCCAGCATTTT
D: TRBD1
size: -
J: TRBJ1-5
V: TRBV7-2

CDR3: CASSQTGRTEAFF
DNA: TGTGCCAGCAGCCAAACAGGGCGTACTGAAGCTTTCTTT
D: -
size: -
J: TRBJ1-1
V: TRBV11-3

CDR3: CASSPSGPGGEQYF
DNA: TGCGCCAGCAGCCCGTCGGGCCCGGGGGGCGAGCAGTACTTC
D: TRBD2
size: -
J: TRBJ2-7
V: TRBV5-1

CDR3: CASSPGKGDTQYF
DNA: TGTGCCAGCTCACCGGGGAAGGGCGATACCCAGTACTTC
D: -
size: -
J: TRBJ2-5
V: TRBV18

CDR3: CASSPGTSGSSYNEQFF
DNA: TGTGCCAGCAGTCCCGGGACTAGCGGGAGCTCCTACAATGAGCAGTTCTTC
D: TRBD2
size: few
J: TRBJ2-1
V: TRBV12-3/TRBV12-4

CDR3: CASSPLGPRSGELFF
DNA: TGTGCCAGCAGCCCCCTGGGACCTCGATCCGGGGAGCTGTTTTTT
D: -
size: few
J: TRBJ2-2
V: TRBV5-6

CDR3: CSSRTGGDGYTF
DNA: TGCAGCTCAAGGACAGGAGGGGATGGCTACACCTTC
D: TRBD1
size: -
J: TRBJ1-2
V: TRBV29-1

CDR3: CASSQDWLRTDTQYF
DNA: TGCGCCAGCAGCCAAGATTGGCTCCGCACAGATACGCAGTATTTT
D: -
size: once
J: TRBJ2-3
V: TRBV4-1

CDR3: CSASRQVDGEKLFF
DNA: TGCAGTGCTAGCAGACAGGTGGACGGTGAAAAACTGTTTTTT
D: -
size: -
J: TRBJ1-4
V: TRBV20-1

CDR3: CSALARDTEAFF
DNA: TGCAGTGCCCTTGCTAGGGACACTGAAGCTTTCTTT
D: -
size: few
J: TRBJ1-1
V: TRBV20-1

CDR3: CATSPRTGELFF
DNA: TGTGCCACCAGCCCCCGGACCGGGGAGCTGTTTTTT
D: -
size: few
J: TRBJ2-2
V: TRBV15

CDR3: CASSQFPEQFF
DNA: TGTGCCAGCAGCCAATTCCCAGAGCAGTTCTTC
D: -
size: few
J: TRBJ2-1
V: TRBV3-1

CDR3: CAIWDRERAEAFF
DNA: TGTGCCATCTGGGACAGGGAACGCGCTGAAGCTTTCTTT
D: TRBD1
size: few
J: TRBJ1-1
V: TRBV10-3

CDR3: CASRVGSGSSYNEQFF
DNA: TGTGCCAGCAGGGTGGGGTCGGGTAGCTCCTACAATGAGCAGTTCTTC
D: -
size: -
J: TRBJ2-1
V: TRBV7-2

CDR3: CASRMDRGNSNQPQHF
DNA: TGTGCCAGCAGAATGGACAGGGGCAATAGCAATCAGCCCCAGCATTTT
D: TRBD1
size: -
J: TRBJ1-5
V: TRBV27

CDR3: CASSAVAAGGRETQYF
DNA: TGTGCCAGCAGTGCAGTTGCGGCGGGGGGGAGGGAGACCCAGTACTTC
D: TRBD2
size: few
J: TRBJ2-5
V: TRBV6-1

CDR3: CASSQVGELLRAFF
DNA: TGCGCCAGCAGCCAAGTTGGCGAACTCCTGAGGGCTTTCTTT
D: -
size: -
J: TRBJ1-1
V: TRBV4-1

CDR3: CASSPTKTGTSGSSRHEQFF
DNA: TGTGCCAGCTCACCAACCAAGACCGGGACTAGCGGGAGTTCCCGTCATGAGCAGTTCTTC
D: TRBD2
size: few
J: TRBJ2-1
V: TRBV18

CDR3: CSARDPLVRGELFF
DNA: TGCAGTGCTAGAGATCCCCTAGTTAGGGGGGAGCTGTTTTTT
D: -
size: many
J: TRBJ2-2
V: TRBV20-1

CDR3: CASSYSGILRTDTQYF
DNA: TGTGCCAGCAGTTATTCAGGGATTTTACGCACAGATACGCAGTATTTT
D: -
size: many
J: TRBJ2-3
V: TRBV6-8

CDR3: CASSQTPGTEFYEQYF
DNA: TGCGCCAGCAGCCAAACCCCCGGGACGGAGTTCTACGAGCAGTACTTC
D: -
size: few
J: TRBJ2-7
V: TRBV4-1